What follows are 20 T cell receptor beta chains derived from one specimen sequenced in a study of cytomegalovirus exposure and HLA in healthy donors. PCR employed 60 Vbeta and 13 Jbeta primers. Method: immunoSEQ multiplex PCR; TCRdb's copy keeps in-frame clones and lacks some. The table lists about 130,000 clones, 80% of them singletons. Specimen: PBMCs. These receptors came from a man aged 25-40 years in good health and CMV-seronegative.

This chain uses TRBV18 with TRBJ1-1; D perhaps matches TRBD1 (6 bases). Trimming took off 5 bases at V and 3 bases at J, with 13 bases between the two ends. Germline V gives CDR1 KGHSH, CDR2 LQKENI. This CDR3 spans 14 amino acids. The CDR3 is CASSSRGRDTEAFF. CDR3 DNA: TGTGCCAGCTCATCCAGGGGTCGGGACACTGAAGCTTTCTTT.

This clone was seen only a few times. The chain carries TRBV9 and TRBJ1-1; 7 bases fit TRBD1. The length of the CDR3 is 15 residues. J lost 2 bases, V lost 0 bases, and 4 bases had no gene match. CDR1 is SGDLS, CDR2 YYNGEE, per germline. Here the CDR3 DNA reads TGTGCCAGCAGCGTAGATACAGGGGTTAACACTGAAGCTTTCTTT. It specifies CASSVDTGVNTEAFF.

The chain joins TRBV19 to TRBJ2-1, with TRBD2 matching 8 bases. The CDR3 runs 13 residues. Germline assignment: CDR1 LNHDA and CDR2 SQIVND (reference sequence). The J segment lost 6 bases and the V segment lost 6 bases, leaving 4 bases of the junction unmatched. The CDR3 coding sequence is TGTGCCAGTAGAACCGGGACTAGCAATGAGCAGTTCTTC. Its protein is CASRTGTSNEQFF.

V is TRBV5-6 and J is TRBJ2-7; TRBD2 matches at 12 bases. Germline CDR1 and CDR2: SGHDT and YYEEEE. The CDR3 is made up of 15 amino acids. V lost 4 bases, J lost 2 bases, and 4 bases stayed unmatched. The CDR3 loop is CASSPGLAGTYEQYF. CDR3 nucleotides: TGTGCCAGCAGCCCGGGACTAGCGGGCACCTACGAGCAGTACTTC.

J is TRBJ2-5 and V is TRBV6-5; D is ambiguous. The end of the DNA aligns better with TRBJ2-7, so the J call may be wrong. In germline, CDR1 is MNHEY, CDR2 SVGAGI. The CDR3 runs 11 residues. CDR3 nucleotides: TGTGCCAGCACCCTAGGCGGCGAGCAGTACTTC. Its protein is CASTLGGEQYF.

This chain links TRBV28 with TRBJ1-2; 8 bases line up with TRBD1. Germline assignment: CDR1 MDHEN and CDR2 SYDVKM. After removal of 3 bases from V and 4 bases from J, the junction contained 7 bases not matched to a gene. This CDR3 is 15 amino acids long. The CDR3 sequence is CASSFRGQEVYGYTF. The DNA of the CDR3 is TGTGCCAGCAGTTTTCGGGGACAGGAGGTCTATGGCTACACCTTC.

The chain links TRBV5-1 to TRBJ2-7; 8 nucleotides line up with TRBD2. Germline-derived CDR1 and CDR2 are SGHRS and YFSETQ. The CDR3 length is 14 residues. After removal of 2 bases from V and 4 bases from J, the junction contained 5 bases not matched to a gene. The CDR3 region has the DNA TGCGCCAGCAGCTTTTCCCCTAGCGGGTACGAGCAGTACTTC. Translated, it gives CASSFSPSGYEQYF.

The genes are TRBV7-2 and TRBJ2-5; 13 bases are a match to TRBD2. V lost 6 bases, J lost 5 bases, and 9 bases stayed unmatched. CDR1 is SGHTA and CDR2 is FQGNSA in the germline V gene. The CDR3 has 16 residues. The CDR3 region is CASSRLAGGQRETQYF. DNA for the CDR3: TGTGCCAGCAGTCGACTAGCGGGGGGCCAGAGGGAGACCCAGTACTTC. Full variable domain (missing parts from reference TRBV7-2 and TRBJ2-5): GAGVSQSPSNKVTEKGKDVELRCDPISGHTALYWYRQSLGQGLEFLIYFQGNSAPDKSGLPSDRFSAERTGGSVSTLTIQRTQQEDSAVYLCASSRLAGGQRETQYFGPGTRLLVL.

The gene calls are TRBV9 and TRBJ2-3; 8 nucleotides align to TRBD1. CDR1 SGDLS and CDR2 YYNGEE come from the germline V gene. The CDR3 spans 16 residues. The trim removed 3 bases at V and 5 bases at J, leaving 11 bases unmatched. The CDR3 region is CASSGGTGPPLDTQYF. DNA for the CDR3: TGTGCCAGCAGCGGGGGGACAGGCCCACCTTTAGATACGCAGTATTTT.

The chain has TRBV4-2 and TRBJ2-1; D is possibly TRBD2 (6 bases). The germline V gene encodes CDR1 LGHNA and CDR2 YNFKEQ. The CDR3 runs to 14 residues. V was pared by 0 bases and J by 8 bases, with 11 bases between. The CDR3 bases are TGTGCCAGCAGCCAAGAGGATCCGGGGGATGAGCAGTTCTTC. Translated: CASSQEDPGDEQFF.

This chain connects TRBV5-1 to TRBJ1-5; 7 bases are shared with TRBD1. The CDR3 consists of 15 residues. V was pared by 2 bases and J by 2 bases, with 4 bases of the junction left unmatched. The germline V gene encodes CDR1 SGHRS and CDR2 YFSETQ. The CDR3 is CASSLEGAGNQPQHF. CDR3 nucleotides: TGCGCCAGCAGCTTAGAGGGGGCTGGCAATCAGCCCCAGCATTTT.

Written as DNA, the CDR3 is TGCGCCAGCAGCCTCACATTGGGGGGGGCCGGTCATGAGCAGTTCTTC. Encoded protein: CASSLTLGGAGHEQFF. The chain combines TRBV4-3 with TRBJ2-1, with D perhaps matching TRBD2 (7 bases). Germline CDR1 LGHNA, CDR2 YSLEER. V lost 4 bases, J lost 8 bases, and 21 bases lay in between. CDR3 length equals 16 residues.

This clone was detected a few times. This rearrangement joins TRBV27 to TRBJ2-5; 7 nucleotides line up with TRBD1. V was pared by 8 bases and J by 5 bases, with 11 bases of the junction left unmatched. This CDR3 has 14 residues. Germline CDR1 and CDR2: MNHEY and SMNVEV (reference sequence). The CDR3 coding sequence is TGTGCCAGCTCCGACAGGGCTTATAGGGAGACCCAGTACTTC. Translation gives CASSDRAYRETQYF.

The J gene is TRBJ1-4, the V gene TRBV6-1; D is uncertain. The CDR3 is 14 amino acids. Per the germline V gene, CDR1 is MNHNS and CDR2 is SASEGT. Trimming stripped 6 bases from V and 8 bases from J, with 16 bases between. The CDR3 sequence is CASRTGVTLEKLFF. For the CDR3, the DNA is TGTGCCAGCAGAACGGGAGTGACCCTCGAAAAACTGTTTTTT.

This chain links TRBV25-1 with TRBJ2-1; 9 bases map to TRBD2. Germline-derived CDR1 and CDR2 are MGHDK and SYGVNS. Trimming cost V 3 bases and J 4 bases; bases outside gene matches: 13. This CDR3 comprises 18 residues. Written as DNA, the CDR3 is TGTGCCAGCAGTGACGTAGGTAGCGGGAGAGGGAGGTACAATGAGCAGTTCTTC. Amino acids: CASSDVGSGRGRYNEQFF.

This chain links TRBV27 with TRBJ2-2, with a weak D call TRBD1 (5 bases). Germline lookup yields CDR1 MNHEY and CDR2 SMNVEV (reference sequence). CDR3 length equals 13 residues. Trimming cost V 6 bases and J 0 bases, with 5 bases left between them. CDR3 sequence: CASRTANTGELFF. The CDR3 nucleotides are TGTGCCAGCAGGACAGCGAACACCGGGGAGCTGTTTTTT.

V is TRBV27 and J is TRBJ1-2, with TRBD1 matching over 12 bases. Germline V lookup: CDR1 MNHEY, CDR2 SMNVEV (reference sequence). The CDR3 totals 15 residues. J lost 3 bases, V lost 4 bases, and 3 bases had no gene match. CDR3 amino acids: CASSSGTGGHYGYTF. CDR3 DNA sequence: TGTGCCAGCAGTTCCGGGACAGGGGGCCACTATGGCTACACCTTC.

The chain couples TRBV6-5 to TRBJ2-5; D is possibly TRBD1 (6 bases). V was pared by 5 bases and J by 3 bases, with 13 bases between. Germline V CDR1 and CDR2: MNHEY, SVGAGI. The CDR3 covers 14 residues. CDR3 region: CASSNLDRKETQYF. The CDR3 coding sequence is TGTGCCAGCAGTAACCTGGACAGAAAAGAGACCCAGTACTTC.

This clone was picked up a small number of times. The J gene is TRBJ2-5, the V gene TRBV7-9; 10 positions agree with TRBD2. The CDR3 totals 18 residues. Trimming at V came to 2 bases and at J to 3 bases, leaving 12 bases not matched to a gene. The germline gives CDR1 SEHNR, CDR2 FQNEAQ (reference sequence). CDR3 amino acids: CASSLQGWRLAGEETQYF. The CDR3 DNA follows: TGTGCCAGCAGCTTACAGGGTTGGAGACTAGCGGGCGAAGAGACCCAGTACTTC. The full variable domain, rest sourced from reference TRBV7-9 and TRBJ2-5, is DTGVSQNPRHKITKRGQNVTFRCDPISEHNRLYWYRQTLGQGPEFLTYFQNEAQLEKSRLLSDRFSAERPKGSFSTLEIQRTEQGDSAMYLCASSLQGWRLAGEETQYFGPGTRLLVL.

The chain uses TRBV12-2 and TRBJ1-5; TRBD1 is the table's D call, not checked against the DNA. TRBV12-2 counts as a pseudogene. CDR3 length: 17 residues. The CDR3 nucleotides read TGTGCAAGTCGCTTAGCGGCATCAGGACAGAGATATCAGCCCCAGCATTTT. Amino acid sequence: CASRLAASGQRYQPQHF.